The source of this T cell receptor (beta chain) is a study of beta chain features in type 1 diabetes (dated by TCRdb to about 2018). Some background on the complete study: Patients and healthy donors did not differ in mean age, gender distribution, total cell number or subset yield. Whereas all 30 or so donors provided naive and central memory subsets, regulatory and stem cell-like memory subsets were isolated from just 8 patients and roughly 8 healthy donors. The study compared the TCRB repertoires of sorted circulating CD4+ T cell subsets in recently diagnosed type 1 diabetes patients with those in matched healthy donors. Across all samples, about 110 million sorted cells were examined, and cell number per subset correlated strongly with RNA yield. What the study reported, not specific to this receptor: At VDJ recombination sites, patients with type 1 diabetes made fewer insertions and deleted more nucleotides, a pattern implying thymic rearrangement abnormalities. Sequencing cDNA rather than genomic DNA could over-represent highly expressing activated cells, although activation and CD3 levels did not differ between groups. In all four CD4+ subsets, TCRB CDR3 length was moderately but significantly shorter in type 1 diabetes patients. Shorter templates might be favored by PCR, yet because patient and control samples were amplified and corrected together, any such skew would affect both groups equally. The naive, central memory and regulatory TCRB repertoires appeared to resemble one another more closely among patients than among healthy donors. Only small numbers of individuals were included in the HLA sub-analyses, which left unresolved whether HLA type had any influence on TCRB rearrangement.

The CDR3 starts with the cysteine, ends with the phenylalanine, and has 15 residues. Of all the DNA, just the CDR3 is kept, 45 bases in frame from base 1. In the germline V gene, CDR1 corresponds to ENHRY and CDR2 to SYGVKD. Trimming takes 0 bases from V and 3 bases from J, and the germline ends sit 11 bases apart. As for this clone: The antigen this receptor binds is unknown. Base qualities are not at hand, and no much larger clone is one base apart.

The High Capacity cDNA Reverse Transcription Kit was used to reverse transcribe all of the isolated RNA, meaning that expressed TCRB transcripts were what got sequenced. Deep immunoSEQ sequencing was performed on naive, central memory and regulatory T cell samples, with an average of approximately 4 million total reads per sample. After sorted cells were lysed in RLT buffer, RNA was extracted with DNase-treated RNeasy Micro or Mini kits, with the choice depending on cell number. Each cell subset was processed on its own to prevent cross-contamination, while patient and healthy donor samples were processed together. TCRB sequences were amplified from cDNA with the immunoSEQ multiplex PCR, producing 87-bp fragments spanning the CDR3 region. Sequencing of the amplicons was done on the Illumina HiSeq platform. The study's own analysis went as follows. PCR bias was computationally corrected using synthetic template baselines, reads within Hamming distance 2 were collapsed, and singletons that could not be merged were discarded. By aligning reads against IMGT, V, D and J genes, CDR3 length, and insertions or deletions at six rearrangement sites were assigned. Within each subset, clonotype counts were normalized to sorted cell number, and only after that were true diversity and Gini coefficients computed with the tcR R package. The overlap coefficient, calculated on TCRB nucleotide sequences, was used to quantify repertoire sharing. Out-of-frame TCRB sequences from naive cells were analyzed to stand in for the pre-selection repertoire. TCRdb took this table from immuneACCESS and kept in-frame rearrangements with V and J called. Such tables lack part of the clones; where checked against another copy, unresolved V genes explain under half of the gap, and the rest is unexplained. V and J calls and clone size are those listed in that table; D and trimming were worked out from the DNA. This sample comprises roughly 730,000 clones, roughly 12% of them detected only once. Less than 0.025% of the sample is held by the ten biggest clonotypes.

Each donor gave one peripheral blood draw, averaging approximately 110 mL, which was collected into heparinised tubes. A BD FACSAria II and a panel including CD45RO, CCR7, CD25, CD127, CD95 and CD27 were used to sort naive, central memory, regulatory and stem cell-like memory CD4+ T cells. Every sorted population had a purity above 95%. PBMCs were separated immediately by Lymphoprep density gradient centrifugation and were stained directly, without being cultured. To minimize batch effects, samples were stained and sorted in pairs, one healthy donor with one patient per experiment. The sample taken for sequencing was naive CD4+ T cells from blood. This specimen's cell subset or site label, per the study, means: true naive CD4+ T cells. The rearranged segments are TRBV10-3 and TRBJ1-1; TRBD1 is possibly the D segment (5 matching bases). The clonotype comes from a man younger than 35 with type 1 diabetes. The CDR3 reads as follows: CAISESRQRDTEAFF. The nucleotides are TGTGCCATCAGTGAGTCCAGACAGAGGGACACTGAAGCTTTCTTT.